This T cell receptor beta chain stems from a study of OX40 agonist ivuxolimab in advanced cancers. Within the sample, this clone is medium-sized. Measured with immunoSEQ multiplex PCR; TCRdb has only the in-frame clones, and not every one. The sample has 100,000 or so clones, 85% to 90% seen once. With 3 bases clipped from V and 4 bases from J, the junction kept 10 bases outside the gene matches. The CDR3 length is 16 residues. Germline CDR1 LNHDA, CDR2 SQIVND (reference sequence). This chain joins TRBV19 and TRBJ2-7; 9 bases match TRBD1. The material was CD4+ or CD8+ T cells sorted from blood, obtained in a trial of the OX40 agonist ivuxolimab. The receptor's source is an adult with an advanced solid tumor such as melanoma, head and neck, liver or kidney cancer. DNA for the CDR3: TGTGCCAGTAGTATGGCCTCCGGGACAGGGACGTACGAGCAGTACTTC. It is translated as CASSMASGTGTYEQYF.